This T cell receptor beta chain is from a study of identical twins. In TCRdb, the 5' RACE reads were re-called with MiXCR into one record per CDR3 protein. Of about 220,000 distinct CDR3 sequences detected, around 9.6% appear once; the ten largest clones hold 5.1%. CDR3 length equals 14 residues. Germline CDR1 MNHEY, CDR2 SMNVEV (reference sequence). Trimming pared 6 bases from V and 1 base from J, leaving 12 bases between. The origin of this receptor is a woman in her late teens or twenties in good health. The sequencing input was memory (CD45RO+) T cells sorted from blood. V usage is TRBV27 and J usage is TRBJ1-1; TRBD1 is a possible D gene (6 bases). The CDR3 region is CASSQYRENTEAFF. CDR3 DNA sequence: TGTGCCAGCAGCCAATACAGGGAGAACACTGAAGCTTTCTTT.